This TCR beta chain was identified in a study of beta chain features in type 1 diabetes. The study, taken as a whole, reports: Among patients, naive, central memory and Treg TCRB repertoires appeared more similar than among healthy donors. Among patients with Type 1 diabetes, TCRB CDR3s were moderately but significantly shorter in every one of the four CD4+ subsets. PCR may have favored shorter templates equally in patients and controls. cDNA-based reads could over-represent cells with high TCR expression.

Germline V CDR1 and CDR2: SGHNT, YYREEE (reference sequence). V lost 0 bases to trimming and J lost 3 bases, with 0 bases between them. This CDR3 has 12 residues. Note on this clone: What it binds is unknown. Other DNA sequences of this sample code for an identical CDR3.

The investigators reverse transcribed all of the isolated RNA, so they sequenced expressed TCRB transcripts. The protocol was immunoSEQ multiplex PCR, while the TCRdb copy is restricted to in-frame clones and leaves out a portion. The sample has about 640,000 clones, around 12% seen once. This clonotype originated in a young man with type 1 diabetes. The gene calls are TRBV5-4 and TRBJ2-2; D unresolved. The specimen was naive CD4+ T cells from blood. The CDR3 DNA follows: TGTGCCAGCAGCTTGGACACCGGGGAGCTGTTTTTT. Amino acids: CASSLDTGELFF.